These 16 T cell receptor beta chains came from one sample sequenced in a study of kidney transplant recipient with SARS-CoV-2 infection. TCRdb re-analysed the reads in MiXCR, keeping a single row per CDR3 protein. Here the sample spans 200,000 to 300,000 distinct CDR3 sequences, more than 25% being singletons. The specimen comprised a blood sample, sampled at baseline and between days 110 and 120 from a kidney transplant recipient. The receptor source for this set is a male patient in his 30s who had COVID-19 and was a kidney transplant recipient. The graft donor may account for some of the T cells.

As concerns this clonotype: A much larger clone sits a single nucleotide away, making a read error possible. The CDR3 loop is CASSTCTCIGKTYGHTF. The DNA of the CDR3 is TGTGCCAGCAGTACCTGCACCTGCATCGGAAAGACCTATGGCCACACCTTC. This chain uses TRBV6-2 or TRBV6-3 with TRBJ1-2; D is unclear. The germline gives CDR1 MNHEY, CDR2 SVGEGT. The CDR3 runs to 17 residues.

About this clonotype: This clone may be a read error of a much larger clone one base away. The chain carries TRBV20-1 and TRBJ1-2; D might be TRBD1 (5 bases). CDR3 length: 13 residues. Per the germline V gene, CDR1 is DFQATT and CDR2 is SNEGSKA (reference sequence). For the CDR3, the DNA is TGCAATGCTAGAGAACAGGCCCCGAGTGGCTACACCTTC. It specifies CNAREQAPSGYTF.

Many counts were recorded for this clonotype. The V call is TRBV3-1, the J call TRBJ2-2; no reliable D call. Between the trimmed V and J ends, which lost 5 bases and 5 bases, there was a span of 24 bases. Germline loops: CDR1 LGHDT, CDR2 YNNKEL (reference sequence). The CDR3 has 18 residues. The CDR3, as DNA: TGTGCCAGCAGCAAACACAGTCCCATTTCAGGCTTGACCGGGGAGCTGTTTTTT. Amino acid sequence: CASSKHSPISGLTGELFF.

A note on this clonotype: A read error may produce the germline difference seen at one junction end. The J gene is TRBJ2-7, the V gene TRBV6-6; 9 positions agree with TRBD1. This CDR3 is built from 13 residues. CDR1 and CDR2 (germline): MNHNY, SVGAGI (reference sequence). Here the CDR3 reads CVSSRDRDYEQYF. The CDR3 DNA follows: TGTGTCAGCAGTCGGGACAGGGACTACGAGCAGTACTTC.

The chain has TRBV30 and TRBJ1-6; maybe TRBD1 (5 bases). The CDR3 is 17 amino acids. V gave up 2 bases and J gave up 3 bases, with 17 bases separating them. Germline V gives CDR1 GTSNPN, CDR2 SVGIG (reference sequence). CDR3 protein: CAWSPIIDRNYNSPLHF. DNA for the CDR3: TGTGCCTGGAGTCCGATCATAGACAGAAACTATAATTCACCCCTCCACTTT.

The sample holds a few counts of this clonotype. The CDR3 reads CASNIFHPRKTYGYTF. DNA for the CDR3: TGTGCCAGCAATATCTTTCATCCACGAAAGACCTATGGCTACACCTTC. The V and J genes are TRBV5-8 and TRBJ1-2; D is uncertain. V was pared by 6 bases and J by 4 bases, with 22 bases between. The CDR3 length is 16 residues. Per germline, CDR1 SGHTS and CDR2 YDEGEE.

Many counts were recorded for this clonotype. V is TRBV10-2 and J is TRBJ1-2; D perhaps matches TRBD1 (6 bases). Germline CDR1 and CDR2: WSHSY and SAAADI. This CDR3 is 14 amino acids long. Trimming shortened V by 6 bases and J by 4 bases, and 15 bases separated the two germline ends. The CDR3 coding sequence is TGCGCCAGCAGCCGAGGGGGTGGGGGCTATGGCTACACCTTC. It encodes CASSRGGGGYGYTF.

Notes on this clonotype: A far larger clone is one nucleotide away, so this likely arose from a read error. The chain is built from TRBV6-5 and TRBJ2-1, with 9 bases matching TRBD2. From germline, CDR1 is MNHEY and CDR2 SVGAGI. The CDR3 spans 16 residues. CDR3 loop: CASSAGTSQATYEQHF. In nucleotides, the CDR3 is TGTGCCAGCAGTGCCGGGACTAGCCAAGCTACCTACGAGCAGCACTTC.

Points on this clonotype: A much larger clone sits a single nucleotide away, making a read error possible. The chain couples TRBV7-9 to TRBJ2-3, with TRBD2 identical over 8 bases. The V segment lost 5 bases and the J segment 4 bases; nucleotides outside the gene matches: 11. The CDR3 spans 16 residues. The germline V gene has CDR1 SEHNR and CDR2 FQNEAQ (reference sequence). The CDR3 spells CASSGRVAGIADTQYF. DNA for the CDR3: TGTGCCAGCAGCGGCAGAGTAGCGGGGATCGCAGATACGCAGTATTTT.

This clonotype was detected once. This clone may be a read error of a much larger clone one base away. The V gene is TRBV19, the J gene TRBJ1-2; the D is unclear. The CDR3 consists of 17 residues. CDR1 LNHDA and CDR2 SQIVND come from the germline V gene (reference sequence). The CDR3 nucleotides read TGTGCCAATAGTAAATGGATGACAAATCGAAAGACCTATGGCTACACCTTC. Encoded protein: CANSKWMTNRKTYGYTF. The variable domain in full, with the rest retrieved from reference TRBV19 and TRBJ1-2, is DGGITQSPKYLFRKEGQNVTLSCEQNLNHDAMYWYRQDPGQGLRLIYYSQIVNDFQKGDIAEGYSVSREKKESFPLTVTSAQKNPTAFYLCANSKWMTNRKTYGYTFGSGTRLTVV.

This clonotype was observed many times. The rearrangement links TRBV5-1 to TRBJ1-1; D unresolved. CDR1 and CDR2 from the germline V gene are SGHRS and YFSETQ. This CDR3 is 14 amino acids long. The ends were cut back, 7 bases at V and 5 bases at J, with 18 bases in the middle. CDR3 in amino acids: CASSLVGLGTEAFF. DNA for the CDR3: TGCGCCAGCTCGTTGGTTGGGCTGGGGACTGAAGCTTTCTTT.

Comments on this clonotype: One base away lies a much larger clone, so this may be a sequencing read error. The chain links TRBV15 to TRBJ1-4; D might be TRBD1 (5 bases). The CDR3 length is 13 residues. Germline V lookup: CDR1 LNHNV, CDR2 YYDKDF (reference sequence). The germline V and J ends were trimmed by 1 base and 11 bases, with 11 bases remaining between them. CDR3 sequence reads: CATSRGAGPKLFF. The CDR3 DNA follows: TGTGCCACCAGCAGAGGGGCAGGGCCGAAACTGTTTTTT.

In its sample, this clonotype was seen many times. This chain uses TRBV12-3 or TRBV12-4 with TRBJ1-2; D gene ambiguous. This CDR3 has 17 amino acids. Deletions cut 5 bases from V and 4 bases from J, with 23 bases between. The CDR3 region has the DNA TGTGCCAGCAGTAGTATGCGCACAGCAGGAAAGACCTATGGCTACACCTTC. Protein product: CASSSMRTAGKTYGYTF.

This clonotype was picked up many times. The chain is built from TRBV7-8 and TRBJ2-2, with TRBD2 identical over 14 bases. The CDR3 extends over 20 amino acids. In germline, CDR1 is SGHVS, CDR2 FQNEAQ. Trimming removed 0 bases from V and 0 bases from J; junction bases left unmatched: 6. The CDR3 nucleotides are TGTGCCAGCAGCTTAGCGCTACCGGGACTAGCGGGAGCGAACACCGGGGAGCTGTTTTTT. Its translation: CASSLALPGLAGANTGELFF.

The count of this clonotype is one. This may come from a read error, since a much larger clone is one base off. CDR3 residues: CATSSGTGGGYEQFF. DNA for the CDR3: TGTGCCACCAGCAGCGGGACAGGGGGTGGGTATGAGCAGTTCTTC. The chain recombines TRBV15 with TRBJ2-1, with 11 bases fitting TRBD1. The J segment lost 8 bases and the V segment lost 3 bases, leaving 6 bases of the junction unmatched. The germline V gene encodes CDR1 LNHNV and CDR2 YYDKDF (reference sequence). This CDR3 is built from 15 residues.

This clonotype was observed many times. The chain employs TRBV6-5 and TRBJ2-3, with 11 bases identical to TRBD2. V dropped 5 bases and J dropped 3; count of bases not matched to a gene: 13. Germline lookup yields CDR1 MNHEY and CDR2 SVGAGI. The CDR3 runs 18 residues. CDR3 nucleotides: TGTGCCAGCAGTGAGGGGCTAGCGGGAGGATACGGGACAGATACGCAGTATTTT. Protein sequence: CASSEGLAGGYGTDTQYF.